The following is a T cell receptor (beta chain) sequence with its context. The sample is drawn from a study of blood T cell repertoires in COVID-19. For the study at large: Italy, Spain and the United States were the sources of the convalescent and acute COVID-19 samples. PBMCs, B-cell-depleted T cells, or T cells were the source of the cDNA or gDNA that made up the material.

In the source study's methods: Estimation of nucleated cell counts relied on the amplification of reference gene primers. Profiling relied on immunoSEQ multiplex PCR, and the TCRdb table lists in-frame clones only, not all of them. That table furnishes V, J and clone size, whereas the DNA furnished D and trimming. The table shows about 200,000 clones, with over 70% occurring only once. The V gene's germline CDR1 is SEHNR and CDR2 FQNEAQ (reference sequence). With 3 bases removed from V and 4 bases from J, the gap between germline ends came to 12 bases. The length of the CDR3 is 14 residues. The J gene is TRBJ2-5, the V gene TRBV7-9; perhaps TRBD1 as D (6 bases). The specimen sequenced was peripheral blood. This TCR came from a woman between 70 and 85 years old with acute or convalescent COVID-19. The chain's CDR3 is CASSFGGSGETQYF. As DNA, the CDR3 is TGTGCCAGCAGCTTTGGGGGCAGCGGAGAGACCCAGTACTTC.